This entry lists 5 T cell receptor beta chains sequenced from one sample in a study of T cell responses to AZD1222 COVID-19 vaccine (dated by TCRdb to the early 2020s). Library prep was done by the immunoSEQ multiplex PCR assay. Imported from immuneACCESS, the table was reduced by TCRdb to in-frame sequences with V and J called. These copies leave out some clones; in studies compared against another copy, an unresolved V gene accounts for under half, and the cause of the remainder is not known. This sample gives 140,000 to 150,000 clones in total; approximately 90% of them show up just once. The ten largest make up around 1.8% of the sample. The sample's time point label, decoded: about 28 days (+/-7) after the second vaccine dose. The source material was peripheral blood, sampled 28 days after the second AZD1222 dose. These TCRs come from an adult who received the AZD1222 COVID-19 vaccine.

The chain has TRBV5-5 and TRBJ1-4, with 11 bases matching TRBD1. The CDR3 contains 15 residues. Germline lookup yields CDR1 SGHKS and CDR2 YYEKEE (reference sequence). V lost 3 bases and J lost 7; bases outside the gene matches: 5. DNA of the CDR3: TGTGCCAGCAGCTGGGACAGGGGGAGGAGTGAAAAACTGTTTTTT. Translated: CASSWDRGRSEKLFF. The full variable domain, its missing parts supplied by reference TRBV5-5 and TRBJ1-4, is DAGVTQSPTHLIKTRGQQVTLRCSPISGHKSVSWYQQVLGQGPQFIFQYYEKEERGRGNFPDRFSARQFPNYSSELNVNALLLGDSALYLCASSWDRGRSEKLFFGSGTQLSVL.

The chain employs TRBV29-1 and TRBJ1-4; 7 bases line up with TRBD1. With V trimmed by 7 bases and J by 3 bases, 5 bases remained unmatched. The CDR3 totals 13 residues. Per germline, CDR1 SQVTM and CDR2 ANQGSEA. CDR3 sequence (DNA): TGCAGCGCCCAGGGGGTAGCTAATGAAAAACTGTTTTTT. As protein: CSAQGVANEKLFF.

The chain carries TRBV6-1 and TRBJ1-5; D gene uncertain. The CDR3 loop spans 15 amino acids. CDR1 is MNHNS, CDR2 SASEGT, per germline. The ends were cut back, 1 base at V and 2 bases at J, with 9 bases in the middle. CDR3 in amino acids: CASSEVGGGNQPQHF. For the CDR3, the DNA is TGTGCCAGCAGTGAAGTCGGCGGTGGCAATCAGCCCCAGCATTTT.

The rearrangement joins TRBV7-3 to TRBJ2-3; no clear D. The CDR3 runs 13 residues. V was pared by 2 bases and J by 10 bases, with 13 bases between. Germline assignment: CDR1 SGHTA and CDR2 FQGTGA. DNA of the CDR3: TGTGCCAGCAGCTTAGAGGCCGTTAGTGCGCAGTATTTT. It translates to CASSLEAVSAQYF.

This rearrangement joins TRBV21-1 to TRBJ2-3; TRBD1 is taken as the D call from the table, unchecked against the DNA. TRBV21-1 is labeled a pseudogene. This CDR3 contains 17 residues. This chain's CDR3 is CASSKGDREGDTDTQYF. The CDR3 DNA reads TGTGCCAGCAGCAAAGGAGACAGGGAAGGGGACACAGATACGCAGTATTTT.